This T cell receptor (beta chain) was sequenced in a study of PD-L1 blockade in urothelial cancer. About the study: In terms of prior chemotherapy, patients had received 0 to 3 regimens. Blood was evaluated 3 weeks (second dose) and 6 weeks after therapy began. Blood samples contained a median around 140,000 T cells.

As to this clone: Its target is unknown.

Noted time point: peripheral blood 6 weeks after treatment start. Data came from immunoSEQ multiplex PCR; TCRdb stores just in-frame clones and leaves some out. Found here are fewer than 85,000 clones, 88% of them singletons; the top ten hold about 11%. V gave up 3 bases and J gave up 5 bases; unmatched junction bases: 7. The germline V gene encodes CDR1 SGDLS and CDR2 YYNGEE. This CDR3 is 15 amino acids long. Overall study results and limits: Prediction of better survival came from below-median pretreatment blood TCR clonality.

V is TRBV9 and J is TRBJ1-2; 10 bases are shared with TRBD1. The source material was PBMCs, sampled around atezolizumab (anti-PD-L1) treatment. This TCR came from a man between 60 and 75 years old with urothelial cancer. The CDR3 spells CASSGRDRGFYGYTF. CDR3 DNA: TGTGCCAGCAGCGGGCGGGACAGGGGCTTTTATGGCTACACCTTC.